This paragraph reports one T cell receptor (beta chain). The CDR3 runs to 17 residues. Germline lookup yields CDR1 SEHNR and CDR2 FQNEAQ (reference sequence). Between the trimmed V and J ends, which lost 6 bases and 0 bases, there was a span of 20 bases. This entry belongs to a study of CDR3 diversity in severe acne. TCRdb processed the PCR reads anew with MiXCR; each CDR3 protein has one entry. Of more than 70,000 distinct CDR3 sequences in the sample, approximately 49% were seen once. Source material: blood. The chain has TRBV7-9 and TRBJ2-5; D may be TRBD1 or TRBD2 (6 bases each). The sequence was obtained from a male donor with severe acne vulgaris. The DNA of the CDR3 is TGTGCCAGCAGTCCGGGGCTCGGGGGCCGTGACCAAGAGACCCAGTACTTC. The encoded protein is CASSPGLGGRDQETQYF.